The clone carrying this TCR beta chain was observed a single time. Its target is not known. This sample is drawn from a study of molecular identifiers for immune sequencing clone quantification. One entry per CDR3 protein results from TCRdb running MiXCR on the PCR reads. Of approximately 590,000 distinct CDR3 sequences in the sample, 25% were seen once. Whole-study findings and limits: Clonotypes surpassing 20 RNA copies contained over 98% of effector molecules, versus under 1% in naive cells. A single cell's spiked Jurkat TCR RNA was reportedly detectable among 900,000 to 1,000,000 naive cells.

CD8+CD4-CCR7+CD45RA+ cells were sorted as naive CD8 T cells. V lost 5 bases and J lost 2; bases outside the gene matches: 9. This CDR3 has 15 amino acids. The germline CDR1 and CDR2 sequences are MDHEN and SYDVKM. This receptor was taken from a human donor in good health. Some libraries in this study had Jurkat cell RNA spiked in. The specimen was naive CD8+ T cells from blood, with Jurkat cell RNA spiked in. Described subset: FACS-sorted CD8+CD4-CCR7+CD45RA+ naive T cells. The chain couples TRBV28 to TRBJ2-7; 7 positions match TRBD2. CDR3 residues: CASSPLAGVAYEQYF. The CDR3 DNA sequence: TGTGCCAGCAGTCCCTTGGCGGGAGTTGCCTACGAGCAGTACTTC.